The 23 T cell receptor beta chains reported below all come from one sample, sequenced in a study of blood T cell repertoires in COVID-19. Libraries were prepared by immunoSEQ multiplex PCR; TCRdb keeps only in-frame clonotypes and omits some of them. The top ten hold 19% of the sample, which has 90,000 to 150,000 clones, around 89% seen once. The sample was peripheral blood. These receptors all come from a human donor with acute or convalescent COVID-19. The donor label of this sample is uncertain.

The chain combines TRBV27 with TRBJ2-5, with 8 bases lining up with TRBD2. The germline CDR1 and CDR2 sequences are MNHEY and SMNVEV (reference sequence). There are 15 residues in the CDR3. Germline trimming cut 6 bases from V and 4 bases from J; bases unmatched to any gene: 10. The CDR3 spells CASSRGTGGPETQYF. The CDR3 DNA is TGTGCCAGCAGCCGAGGCACGGGGGGGCCAGAGACCCAGTACTTC.

This chain connects TRBV9 to TRBJ2-1; D is perhaps TRBD2 (6 bases). In germline, CDR1 is SGDLS, CDR2 YYNGEE. Trimming left V 0 bases short and J 7 bases short, with 8 bases between. The CDR3 runs to 13 residues. The CDR3 sequence: CASSVGGGNEQFF. CDR3 DNA: TGTGCCAGCAGCGTAGGAGGAGGGAATGAGCAGTTCTTC.

The table lists this clone with a count of one. The chain recombines TRBV7-9 with TRBJ1-6, with a possible D match to TRBD1 (6 bases). Germline lookup yields CDR1 SEHNR and CDR2 FQNEAQ (reference sequence). Deletions cut 2 bases from V and 8 bases from J, with 16 bases between. The CDR3 is 16 residues long. CDR3 protein: CASSLNSRGGHSPLHF. As DNA, the CDR3 is TGTGCCAGCAGCTTAAACTCCAGGGGTGGGCATTCACCCCTCCACTTT.

The rearrangement uses TRBV5-5 and TRBJ1-6; tentative D call: TRBD1 (5 bases). Looked up from germline, CDR1 is SGHKS and CDR2 is YYEKEE (reference sequence). This CDR3 region has 16 residues. Trimming removed 2 bases at V and 8 bases at J, with 17 bases between. CDR3 DNA sequence: TGTGCCAGCAGCTTACCCTCACAGGTGTGGGATTCACCCCTCCACTTT. It specifies CASSLPSQVWDSPLHF.

The chain is built from TRBV5-6 and TRBJ2-1; 13 bases align to TRBD2. V gave up 1 base and J gave up 8 bases; unmatched junction bases: 3. Germline CDR1 SGHDT, CDR2 YYEEEE. The CDR3 loop spans 15 amino acids. The CDR3 region is CASSLWTSGRYEQFF. In nucleotides, the CDR3 is TGTGCCAGCAGCTTGTGGACTAGCGGGAGATATGAGCAGTTCTTC.

This chain links TRBV7-8 with TRBJ1-1; D is perhaps TRBD1 (6 bases). Per germline, CDR1 SGHVS and CDR2 FQNEAQ. Trimming shortened V by 4 bases and J by 6 bases, and 21 bases separated the two germline ends. This CDR3 has 16 amino acids. The CDR3 sequence: CASSSRDPGVWAEAFF. The DNA for the CDR3 is TGTGCCAGCAGCTCCCGGGATCCAGGGGTTTGGGCTGAAGCTTTCTTT.

V is TRBV10-3 and J is TRBJ2-3, with TRBD1 matching over 7 bases. J gave up 1 base and V 4 bases, and 5 bases lay outside the gene matches. The CDR3 spans 15 residues. From germline, CDR1 is ENHRY and CDR2 SYGVKD. CDR3 sequence (DNA): TGTGCCATCAGTGTAACCGGGACAGGCACAGATACGCAGTATTTT. Translated, it gives CAISVTGTGTDTQYF.

The chain has TRBV18 and TRBJ2-3; 11 bases match TRBD2. The CDR3 extends over 15 amino acids. Germline V gives CDR1 KGHSH, CDR2 LQKENI. The V gene end was trimmed by 4 bases and the J gene end by 0 bases; junction bases not matched to a gene: 0. The CDR3 loop reads CASSRTSGSTDTQYF. As DNA, the CDR3 is TGTGCCAGCTCACGGACTAGCGGGAGCACAGATACGCAGTATTTT.

This clone was detected once. The rearrangement joins TRBV6-6 to TRBJ1-1, with a tentative D call TRBD1 (5 bases). Trimming stripped 5 bases from V and 9 bases from J, with 13 bases between. The CDR3 covers 12 residues. Germline V gene data show CDR1 as MNHNY and CDR2 as SVGAGI (reference sequence). CDR3 in DNA: TGTGCCAGCAGTCATACAGGAGACCAAGCTTTCTTT. It yields the protein CASSHTGDQAFF.

The genes are TRBV5-6 and TRBJ2-1; possibly TRBD2 for D (5 bases). Trimming removed 0 bases at V and 4 bases at J, with 8 bases between. There are 14 residues in the CDR3. Germline CDR1 and CDR2: SGHDT and YYEEEE. The CDR3 here is CASSLAGTYNEQFF. The CDR3 DNA follows: TGTGCCAGCAGCTTGGCGGGAACTTACAATGAGCAGTTCTTC.

The chain links TRBV28 to TRBJ2-6, with a weak D call TRBD1 (8 bases). Trimming stripped 6 bases from V and 0 bases from J, with 21 bases between. The CDR3 runs to 19 residues. The germline V gene has CDR1 MDHEN and CDR2 SYDVKM. CDR3 loop: CASRLRSYRGGSGANVLTF. The DNA of the CDR3 is TGTGCCAGCAGACTCCGTTCTTACAGGGGGGGCTCTGGGGCCAACGTCCTGACTTTC.

The J gene is TRBJ2-1, the V gene TRBV4-1; possibly TRBD2 for D (6 bases). Trimming shortened V by 0 bases and J by 3 bases, and 18 bases separated the two germline ends. This CDR3 contains 18 residues. The germline V gene has CDR1 MGHRA and CDR2 YSYEKL. CDR3 nucleotides: TGCGCCAGCAGCCAAGATATACAGAAGCGGGCCTACTACAATGAGCAGTTCTTC. Amino acid sequence: CASSQDIQKRAYYNEQFF.

V and J are TRBV28 and TRBJ1-5, with D uncertain. V was shortened by 7 bases and J by 3 bases, with 10 bases between the two germline ends. Germline V gives CDR1 MDHEN, CDR2 SYDVKM. The CDR3 extends over 13 amino acids. The CDR3 coding sequence is TGTGCCAGCACCCTAACCCCCAATCAGCCCCAGCATTTT. It is translated as CASTLTPNQPQHF.

The chain has TRBV5-6 and TRBJ2-6; D is possibly TRBD1 (6 bases). The V gene lost 0 bases and the J gene lost 4 bases, with 8 bases spanning the gap. This CDR3 spans 15 amino acids. Germline CDR1 and CDR2: SGHDT and YYEEEE. The chain's CDR3 is CASSLVGTGANVLTF. Here the CDR3 DNA reads TGTGCCAGCAGCTTGGTAGGGACAGGGGCCAACGTCCTGACTTTC.

The V call is TRBV29-1, the J call TRBJ2-5, with 7 bases identical to TRBD2. The CDR3 covers 15 residues. Germline V gene data show CDR1 as SQVTM and CDR2 as ANQGSEA. V shed 1 base and J 3 bases; nucleotides not matched to a gene: 8. As DNA, the CDR3 is TGCAGCGTTGAAGCCCACGGACTAGTCAAAGAGACCCAGTACTTC. It translates to CSVEAHGLVKETQYF.

A remark on this clone: Other DNA variants within this sample encode the same CDR3. The chain has TRBV7-2 and TRBJ1-2; TRBD1 agrees at 9 bases. Trimming took 1 base from V and 7 from J; bases not matched to a gene: 4. Germline V gene sequence: CDR1 SGHTA, CDR2 FQGNSA. This CDR3 is built from 14 residues. The CDR3 region is CASSLDRGHRGYTF. The CDR3 DNA is TGTGCCAGCAGCTTAGACAGGGGGCATCGTGGCTACACCTTC.

This clone was detected once. The chain recombines TRBV7-2 with TRBJ2-7, with 8 bases matching TRBD2. The CDR3 covers 15 residues. V was clipped by 5 bases and J by 3 bases; unmatched bases: 9. The V gene's germline CDR1 is SGHTA and CDR2 FQGNSA. The CDR3 nucleotides read TGTGCCAGCAGCCCGGGGGTAGCGGGGCTCTACGAGCAGTACTTC. It codes for CASSPGVAGLYEQYF.

The rearrangement links TRBV11-2 to TRBJ1-5; a possible D gene is TRBD1 (5 bases). CDR1 SGHAT and CDR2 FQNNGV come from the germline V gene. With 4 bases removed from V and 5 bases from J, the gap between germline ends came to 9 bases. The CDR3 is 13 residues long. Here the CDR3 DNA reads TGTGCCAGCAGCTCGGACAATTATCAGCCCCAGCATTTT. This translates into CASSSDNYQPQHF. Variable domain in full (rest from reference TRBV11-2 and TRBJ1-5): EAGVAQSPRYKIIEKRQSVAFWCNPISGHATLYWYQQILGQGPKLLIQFQNNGVVDDSQLPKDRFSAERLKGVDSTLKIQPAKLEDSAVYLCASSSDNYQPQHFGDGTRLSIL.

The J gene is TRBJ1-2, the V gene TRBV4-1; 9 positions agree with TRBD1. This CDR3 region has 14 residues. CDR1 and CDR2 from the germline V gene are MGHRA and YSYEKL. V gave up 6 bases and J gave up 6 bases; unmatched junction bases: 8. The CDR3 reads CASSQNRGRDGYTF. The CDR3 nucleotides read TGCGCCAGCAGTCAGAACAGGGGGCGCGATGGCTACACCTTC.

The chain recombines TRBV2 with TRBJ1-6, with D unclear. Trimming took 1 base from V and 14 from J, leaving 15 bases between them. CDR1 is SNHLY, CDR2 FYNNEI, per germline. The CDR3 has 14 residues. CDR3 DNA sequence: TGTGCCAGCAGTGAAGGAGTGATTTTAAATACCCTCCACTTT. Translation: CASSEGVILNTLHF.

The chain couples TRBV10-2 to TRBJ1-2, with D tentatively TRBD1 (5 bases). The CDR3 loop spans 14 amino acids. From germline, CDR1 is WSHSY and CDR2 SAAADI. Trimming removed 2 bases at V and 2 bases at J, with 9 bases between. The CDR3 region has the DNA TGCGCCAGCAGTGAGGTGGGGGGGAACTATGGCTACACCTTC. Its protein product is CASSEVGGNYGYTF.

The rearrangement uses TRBV9 and TRBJ2-1, with 7 positions matching TRBD2. Per the germline V gene, CDR1 is SGDLS and CDR2 is YYNGEE. With 0 bases clipped from V and 3 bases from J, the junction kept 3 bases outside the gene matches. The CDR3 has 15 residues. In DNA form, the CDR3 reads TGTGCCAGCAGCGTAGAAAGGACTAGCTACAATGAGCAGTTCTTC. Encoded protein: CASSVERTSYNEQFF.

The chain has TRBV7-2 and TRBJ2-3; a possible D gene is TRBD2 (5 bases). V lost 7 bases, J lost 0 bases, and 11 bases lay in between. This CDR3 is 14 amino acids long. Germline loops: CDR1 SGHTA, CDR2 FQGNSA. The CDR3 sequence is CASKSGYSTDTQYF. The CDR3 DNA is TGTGCCAGCAAAAGCGGCTATAGCACAGATACGCAGTATTTT.